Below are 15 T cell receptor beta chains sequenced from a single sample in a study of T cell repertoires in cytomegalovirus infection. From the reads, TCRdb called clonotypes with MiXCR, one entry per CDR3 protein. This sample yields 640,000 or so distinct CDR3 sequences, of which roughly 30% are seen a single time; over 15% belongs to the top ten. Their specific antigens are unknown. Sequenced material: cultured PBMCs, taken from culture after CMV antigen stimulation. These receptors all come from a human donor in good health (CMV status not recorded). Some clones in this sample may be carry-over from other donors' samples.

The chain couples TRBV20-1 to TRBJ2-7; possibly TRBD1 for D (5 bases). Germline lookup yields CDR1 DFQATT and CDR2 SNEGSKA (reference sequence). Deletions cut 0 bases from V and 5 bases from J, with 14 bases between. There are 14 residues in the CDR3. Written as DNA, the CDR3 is TGCAGTGCTAGAGATCCAAGGGGATCCCACGAGCAGTACTTC. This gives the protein CSARDPRGSHEQYF.

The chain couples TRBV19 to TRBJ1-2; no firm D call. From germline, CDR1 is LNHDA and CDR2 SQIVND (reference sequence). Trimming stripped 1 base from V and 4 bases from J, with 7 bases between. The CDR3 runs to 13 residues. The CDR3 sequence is CASSIVESYGYTF. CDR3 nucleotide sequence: TGTGCCAGTAGTATAGTGGAGAGCTATGGCTACACCTTC.

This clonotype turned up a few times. CDR3 DNA: TGTGCCAGTAGTACAACGGGACAGGGCTACGAGCAGTACTTC. It specifies CASSTTGQGYEQYF. The V and J genes are TRBV19 and TRBJ2-7; 9 positions agree with TRBD1. The germline gives CDR1 LNHDA, CDR2 SQIVND (reference sequence). The CDR3 has 14 residues. V shed 4 bases, J shed 3 bases, and the junction held 4 bases outside the gene matches.

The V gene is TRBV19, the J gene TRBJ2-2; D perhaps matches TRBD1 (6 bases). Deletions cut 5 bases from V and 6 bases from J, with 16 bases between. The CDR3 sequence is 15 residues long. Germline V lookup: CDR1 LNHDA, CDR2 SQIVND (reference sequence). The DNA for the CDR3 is TGTGCCAGTAGTTGGTCAGGGGAGTTGGCCGGGGAGCTGTTTTTT. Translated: CASSWSGELAGELFF.

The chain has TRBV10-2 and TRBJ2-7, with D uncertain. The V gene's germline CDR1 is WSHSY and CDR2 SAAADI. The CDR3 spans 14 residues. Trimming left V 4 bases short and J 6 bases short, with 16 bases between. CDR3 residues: CASSVTSTTTEQYF. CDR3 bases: TGCGCCAGCAGTGTCACATCCACTACTACCGAGCAGTACTTC.

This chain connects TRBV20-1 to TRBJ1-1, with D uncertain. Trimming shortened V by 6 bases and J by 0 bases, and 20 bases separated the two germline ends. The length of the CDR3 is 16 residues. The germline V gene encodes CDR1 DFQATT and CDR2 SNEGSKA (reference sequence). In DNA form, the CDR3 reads TGCAGTGCCTCTTTGGAGAACCCATACCTGAACACTGAAGCTTTCTTT. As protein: CSASLENPYLNTEAFF.

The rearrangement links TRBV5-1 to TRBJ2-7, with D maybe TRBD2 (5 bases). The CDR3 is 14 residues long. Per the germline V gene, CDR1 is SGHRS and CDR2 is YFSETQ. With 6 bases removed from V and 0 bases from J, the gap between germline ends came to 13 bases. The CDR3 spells CASTPEGSSYEQYF. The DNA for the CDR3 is TGCGCCAGCACCCCGGAAGGGAGCTCCTACGAGCAGTACTTC. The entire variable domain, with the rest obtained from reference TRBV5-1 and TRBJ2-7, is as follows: KAGVTQTPRYLIKTRGQQVTLSCSPISGHRSVSWYQQTPGQGLQFLFEYFSETQRNKGNFPGRFSGRQFSNSRSEMNVSTLELGDSALYLCASTPEGSSYEQYFGPGTRLTVT.

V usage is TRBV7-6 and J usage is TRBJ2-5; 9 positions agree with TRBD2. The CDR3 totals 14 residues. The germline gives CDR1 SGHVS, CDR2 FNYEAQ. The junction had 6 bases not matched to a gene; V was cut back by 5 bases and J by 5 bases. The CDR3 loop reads CASSRLAVRETQYF. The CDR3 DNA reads TGTGCCAGCAGCCGACTAGCGGTTAGGGAGACCCAGTACTTC.

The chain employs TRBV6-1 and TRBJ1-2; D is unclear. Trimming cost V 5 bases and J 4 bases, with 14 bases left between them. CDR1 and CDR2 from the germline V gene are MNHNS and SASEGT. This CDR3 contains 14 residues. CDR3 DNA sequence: TGTGCCAGCAGTCCCCTAAGTGCGGGCTATGGCTACACCTTC. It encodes CASSPLSAGYGYTF.

CDR3 region: CASSLSWGESYNEQFF. The CDR3 DNA reads TGTGCCAGCAGTTTATCGTGGGGGGAGAGTTACAATGAGCAGTTCTTC. This chain links TRBV27 with TRBJ2-1, with TRBD2 as a possible D gene (6 bases). The V gene's germline CDR1 is MNHEY and CDR2 SMNVEV (reference sequence). The CDR3 is made up of 16 amino acids. Trimming stripped 0 bases from V and 4 bases from J, with 13 bases between.

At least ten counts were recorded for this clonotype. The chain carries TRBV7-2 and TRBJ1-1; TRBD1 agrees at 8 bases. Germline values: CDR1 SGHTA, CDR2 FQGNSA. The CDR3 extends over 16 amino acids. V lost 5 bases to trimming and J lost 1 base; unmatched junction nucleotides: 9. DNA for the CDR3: TGTGCCAGCAGCAAGGACAGGGCACTAAGGAACACTGAAGCTTTCTTT. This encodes CASSKDRALRNTEAFF.

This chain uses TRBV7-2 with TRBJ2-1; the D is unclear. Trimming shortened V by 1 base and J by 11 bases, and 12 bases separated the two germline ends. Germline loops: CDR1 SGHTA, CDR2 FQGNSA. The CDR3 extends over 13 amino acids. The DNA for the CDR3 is TGTGCCAGCAGCTTAGAACCTGTTAGGAAGCAGTTCTTC. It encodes CASSLEPVRKQFF.

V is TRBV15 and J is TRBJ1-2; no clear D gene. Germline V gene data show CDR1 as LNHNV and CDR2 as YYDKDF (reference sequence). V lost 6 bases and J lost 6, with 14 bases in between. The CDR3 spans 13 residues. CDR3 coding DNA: TGTGCCACCAGTACCGGGCAAACGAATGGCTACACCTTC. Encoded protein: CATSTGQTNGYTF.

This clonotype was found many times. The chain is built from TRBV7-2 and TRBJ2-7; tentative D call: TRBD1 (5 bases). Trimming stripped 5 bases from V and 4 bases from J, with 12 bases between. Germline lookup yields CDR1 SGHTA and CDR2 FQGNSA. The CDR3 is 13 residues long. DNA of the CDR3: TGTGCCAGCAGCCGGAGCGCAGGGTACGAGCAGTACTTC. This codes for CASSRSAGYEQYF.

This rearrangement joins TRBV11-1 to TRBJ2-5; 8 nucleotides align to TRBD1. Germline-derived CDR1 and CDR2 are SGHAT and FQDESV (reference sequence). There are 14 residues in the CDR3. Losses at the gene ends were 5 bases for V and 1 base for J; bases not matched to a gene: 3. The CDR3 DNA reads TGTGCCAGCAGCAAAGGGACAGGCCAAGAGACCCAGTACTTC. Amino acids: CASSKGTGQETQYF.